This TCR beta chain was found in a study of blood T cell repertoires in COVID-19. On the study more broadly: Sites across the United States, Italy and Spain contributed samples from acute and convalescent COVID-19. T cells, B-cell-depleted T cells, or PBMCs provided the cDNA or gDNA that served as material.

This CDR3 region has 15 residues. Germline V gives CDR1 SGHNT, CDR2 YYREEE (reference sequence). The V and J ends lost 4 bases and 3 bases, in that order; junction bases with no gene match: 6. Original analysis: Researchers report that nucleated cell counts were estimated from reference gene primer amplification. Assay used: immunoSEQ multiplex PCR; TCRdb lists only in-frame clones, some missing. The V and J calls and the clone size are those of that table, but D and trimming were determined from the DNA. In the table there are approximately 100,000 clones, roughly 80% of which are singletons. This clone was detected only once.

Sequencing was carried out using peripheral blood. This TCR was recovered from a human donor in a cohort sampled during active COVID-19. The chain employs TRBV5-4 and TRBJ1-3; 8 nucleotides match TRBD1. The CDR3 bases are TGTGCCAGCAGCACGCCCGACAGGGGTGGAAACACCATATATTTT. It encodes CASSTPDRGGNTIYF.